These 23 T cell receptor beta chains were sequenced from one sample in a study of cytomegalovirus exposure and HLA in healthy donors. PCR involved 60 Vbeta and 13 Jbeta primers. The data were produced by immunoSEQ multiplex PCR, yet TCRdb's version contains in-frame clones alone and is incomplete. The repertoire holds around 120,000 clones, with 70% to 90% as singletons. The material sequenced was PBMCs. These receptors originate from a woman between 40 and 55 years old in good health and CMV-seropositive.

This chain links TRBV5-4 with TRBJ2-7; a weak D match, TRBD2 (5 bases). V gave up 0 bases and J gave up 2 bases, with 12 bases separating them. The CDR3 loop spans 15 amino acids. Looked up from germline, CDR1 is SGHNT and CDR2 is YYREEE (reference sequence). The CDR3 here is CASSLAGVRAYEQYF. In DNA, the CDR3 is TGTGCCAGCAGCTTGGCCGGGGTTCGAGCCTACGAGCAGTACTTC.

The J gene is TRBJ2-7, the V gene TRBV6-6; 10 bases agree with TRBD1. The germline V gene has CDR1 MNHNY and CDR2 SVGAGI (reference sequence). This CDR3 is built from 15 residues. V was pared by 6 bases and J by 6 bases, with 11 bases of the junction left unmatched. The CDR3 reads CASRAGTGASLEQYF. CDR3 in DNA: TGTGCCAGCAGGGCCGGGACAGGGGCTTCTCTCGAGCAGTACTTC.

This sequence joins TRBV4-2 and TRBJ2-7; 8 nucleotides line up with TRBD2. The CDR3 is 15 amino acids. V shed 4 bases and J 4 bases; nucleotides not matched to a gene: 9. CDR1 is LGHNA and CDR2 is YNFKEQ in the germline V gene. CDR3 sequence: CASSRGGLAIYEQYF. In DNA form, the CDR3 reads TGTGCCAGCAGCCGAGGAGGACTAGCAATTTACGAGCAGTACTTC.

V is TRBV2 and J is TRBJ1-2; 12 positions agree with TRBD1. Germline V lookup: CDR1 SNHLY, CDR2 FYNNEI. The length of the CDR3 is 14 residues. The junction had 10 bases not matched to a gene; V was cut back by 9 bases and J by 8 bases. This chain's CDR3 is CARRQGQGAGGYTF. CDR3 nucleotides: TGTGCCAGACGACAGGGACAGGGGGCAGGGGGCTACACCTTC.

The chain recombines TRBV10-3 with TRBJ1-2, with D maybe TRBD1 (5 bases). CDR3 length equals 15 residues. Trimming shortened V by 1 base and J by 3 bases, and 12 bases separated the two germline ends. The germline CDR1 and CDR2 sequences are ENHRY and SYGVKD. CDR3 sequence reads: CAISEFVEQDYGYTF. The CDR3 nucleotides read TGTGCCATCAGTGAGTTTGTAGAACAGGACTATGGCTACACCTTC.

The rearrangement uses TRBV4-2 and TRBJ2-1; 10 bases fit TRBD2. Germline CDR1 LGHNA, CDR2 YNFKEQ. V was clipped by 1 base and J by 7 bases; unmatched bases: 10. The CDR3 length is 17 residues. The chain's CDR3 is CASSQVPAGGPGNEQFF. The CDR3 region has the DNA TGTGCCAGCAGCCAAGTTCCAGCGGGAGGGCCGGGAAATGAGCAGTTCTTC.

The rearrangement uses TRBV28 and TRBJ2-3; 13 bases fit TRBD2. The CDR3 has 16 amino acids. Per the germline V gene, CDR1 is MDHEN and CDR2 is SYDVKM. The J segment lost 2 bases and the V segment lost 4 bases, leaving 3 bases of the junction unmatched. The CDR3: CASSSTSGGSTDTQYF. The DNA for the CDR3 is TGTGCCAGCAGTTCGACTAGCGGGGGGTCCACAGATACGCAGTATTTT.

The chain recombines TRBV6-5 with TRBJ2-7; D unresolved. Trimming took 7 bases from V and 4 from J, leaving 14 bases between them. CDR1 and CDR2 (germline): MNHEY, SVGAGI. The CDR3 covers 13 residues. As DNA, the CDR3 is TGTGCCAGCACCCCTCGGGTACCTTACGAGCAGTACTTC. Translating it yields CASTPRVPYEQYF.

The chain links TRBV7-6 to TRBJ2-1; TRBD1 is a possible D gene (6 bases). The V and J ends lost 8 bases and 9 bases respectively, with 14 bases between them. Germline-derived CDR1 and CDR2 are SGHVS and FNYEAQ. This CDR3 spans 12 amino acids. CDR3: CASGVARGEQFF. CDR3 sequence (DNA): TGTGCCAGCGGCGTGGCCAGGGGTGAGCAGTTCTTC.

V gene TRBV6-5 combines with J gene TRBJ2-1; 9 bases are a match to TRBD1. The germline CDR1 and CDR2 sequences are MNHEY and SVGAGI. The CDR3 runs 15 residues. V trimming: 2 bases; J trimming: 4 bases; junction bases outside the gene matches: 3. The CDR3 loop reads CASSYKGQGYNEQFF. The CDR3 DNA sequence: TGTGCCAGCAGTTACAAGGGACAGGGTTACAATGAGCAGTTCTTC.

The chain combines TRBV4-1 with TRBJ2-5; 12 bases map to TRBD2. The CDR3 covers 16 residues. The V gene end was trimmed by 0 bases and the J gene end by 5 bases; junction bases not matched to a gene: 4. Germline CDR1 reads MGHRA; CDR2 reads YSYEKL. The CDR3 is CASSQDIGTSGETQYF. CDR3 coding DNA: TGCGCCAGCAGCCAAGATATAGGGACTAGCGGGGAGACCCAGTACTTC.

The chain uses TRBV9 and TRBJ2-7; TRBD2 agrees at 12 bases. The germline CDR1 and CDR2 sequences are SGDLS and YYNGEE. With 0 bases clipped from V and 5 bases from J, the junction kept 9 bases outside the gene matches. The CDR3 consists of 17 residues. CDR3 amino acids: CASSVAIGLAGLDEQYF. The CDR3 bases are TGTGCCAGCAGCGTAGCTATAGGACTAGCGGGATTGGACGAGCAGTACTTC.

The chain recombines TRBV5-5 with TRBJ1-2; 10 bases map to TRBD1. CDR3 size: 16 residues. From germline, CDR1 is SGHKS and CDR2 YYEKEE (reference sequence). V gave up 3 bases and J gave up 5 bases; unmatched junction bases: 10. CDR3 region: CASSSMTGTGAYGYTF. CDR3 coding DNA: TGTGCCAGCAGCTCCATGACCGGGACAGGGGCTTATGGCTACACCTTC.

The V call is TRBV6-6, the J call TRBJ2-2; no definite D call. The CDR3 covers 13 residues. Deletions cut 5 bases from V and 7 bases from J, with 11 bases between. The germline V gene has CDR1 MNHNY and CDR2 SVGAGI (reference sequence). The CDR3 DNA reads as TGTGCCAGCAGTCCCGCGGCTAACGGGGAGCTGTTTTTT. This gives the protein CASSPAANGELFF.

The rearrangement uses TRBV11-2 and TRBJ2-3; D gene ambiguous. Germline assignment: CDR1 SGHAT and CDR2 FQNNGV. This CDR3 contains 13 residues. V lost 0 bases, J lost 3 bases, and 4 bases lay in between. The CDR3 region is CASSLDLTDTQYF. The CDR3 DNA is TGTGCCAGCAGCTTAGATCTTACAGATACGCAGTATTTT.

The V call is TRBV30, the J call TRBJ1-5, with a tentative D call TRBD1 (5 bases). This CDR3 is 13 amino acids long. CDR1 GTSNPN and CDR2 SVGIG come from the germline V gene (reference sequence). V was cut by 2 bases and J by 6 bases, with 11 bases left in between. CDR3 sequence: CAWSSQGSQPQHF. The CDR3 DNA reads as TGTGCCTGGAGTTCCCAGGGCAGTCAGCCCCAGCATTTT.

The rearrangement joins TRBV5-1 to TRBJ2-5, with 8 bases lining up with TRBD1. The better agreement between TRBJ2-7 and the DNA end casts doubt on the J call. Germline values: CDR1 SGHRS, CDR2 YFSETQ. The CDR3 length is 15 residues. The CDR3 nucleotides are TGCGCCAGCTTTGCAGGGGGCGCGGGTAACTACGAGCAGTACTTC. Translating gives CASFAGGAGNYEQYF.

V usage is TRBV5-4 and J usage is TRBJ2-1; TRBD1 agrees at 7 bases. The CDR3 has 15 residues. Per germline, CDR1 SGHNT and CDR2 YYREEE (reference sequence). The J segment lost 0 bases and the V segment lost 0 bases, leaving 0 bases of the junction unmatched. CDR3 loop: CASSLGTGSYNEQFF. CDR3 sequence (DNA): TGTGCCAGCAGCTTGGGGACAGGCTCCTACAATGAGCAGTTCTTC.

This clone was seen just once. The genes are TRBV5-8 and TRBJ2-5; D might be TRBD2 (6 bases). The J call is in doubt because the DNA end fits TRBJ2-7 better. The CDR3 runs 15 residues. Germline CDR1 reads SGHTS; CDR2 reads YDEGEE. In DNA, the CDR3 is TGTGCCAGCACTTCCGAGTGGGGGGAGTCAAACGAGCAGTACTTC. It specifies CASTSEWGESNEQYF.

V is TRBV6-5 and J is TRBJ1-5, with a tentative D call TRBD1 (5 bases). V was cut by 4 bases and J by 4 bases, with 11 bases left in between. Germline CDR1 MNHEY, CDR2 SVGAGI. This CDR3 has 14 amino acids. The DNA of the CDR3 is TGTGCCAGCAGTTCACGACAGACAAATCAGCCCCAGCATTTT. Its protein product is CASSSRQTNQPQHF.

V gene TRBV30 combines with J gene TRBJ1-3, with a possible D match to TRBD1 (6 bases). This CDR3 spans 16 amino acids. Trimming cost V 1 base and J 5 bases, with 18 bases left between them. The germline CDR1 and CDR2 sequences are GTSNPN and SVGIG (reference sequence). The CDR3, as DNA: TGTGCCTGGAGTGGTAAGGACAGCCTGTGGAGAAACACCATATATTTT. Its translation: CAWSGKDSLWRNTIYF.

The chain recombines TRBV27 with TRBJ1-5; D uncertain. This CDR3 is 15 amino acids long. Germline lookup yields CDR1 MNHEY and CDR2 SMNVEV (reference sequence). Deletions cut 1 base from V and 4 bases from J, with 11 bases between. The CDR3 coding sequence is TGTGCCAGCAGTTTATTAAGTCAGGAAAATCAGCCCCAGCATTTT. This sequence encodes CASSLLSQENQPQHF.

CDR3 loop: CASMGGTAPSLYSNQPQHF. CDR3 coding DNA: TGTGCCAGTATGGGAGGAACAGCCCCCTCGCTTTATAGCAATCAGCCCCAGCATTTT. V usage is TRBV19 and J usage is TRBJ1-5, with no clear D. The germline V and J ends were trimmed by 7 bases and 0 bases, with 25 bases remaining between them. The CDR3 extends over 19 amino acids. Germline V CDR1 and CDR2: LNHDA, SQIVND (reference sequence).